Detailed here is one T cell receptor beta chain. Its antigen is not identified. The source of the sample is a study of cytomegalovirus exposure and HLA in healthy donors. Everyone who donated was a healthy bone marrow donor. Findings of the study overall: A missense variant in DCLRE1C was later tied to TCR beta V- and J-gene trimming.

This CDR3 contains 14 residues. Germline values: CDR1 MDHEN, CDR2 SYDVKM. With 5 bases removed from V and 5 bases from J, the gap between germline ends came to 15 bases. PCR used 60 Vbeta primers and 13 Jbeta primers. TCRdb's table, derived via immunoSEQ multiplex PCR, lists solely in-frame clones and lacks some. The sample holds about 190,000 clones, around 84% seen once. The TCR was taken from a man aged 40-55 years in good health and CMV-seropositive. Sequencing was done on a sample of PBMCs. The chain links TRBV28 to TRBJ1-1; tentatively, D is TRBD1 (5 bases). CDR3 in amino acids: CASSVDGSGTEAFF. The DNA for the CDR3 is TGTGCCAGCAGTGTGGACGGCTCAGGGACTGAAGCTTTCTTT.